This TCR beta chain appears in the sequencing data of a study of cytomegalovirus exposure and HLA in healthy donors. General study results and limits: Sequences of the TCR beta chain were said to predict the HLA-A and HLA-B alleles of most subjects accurately. Listed as cytomegalovirus-associated were 150 to 200 TCR beta chains.

To note about this clone: The antigen remains undetermined.

V lost 4 bases and J lost 5; bases outside the gene matches: 9. The CDR3 totals 14 residues. CDR1 is SGHRS and CDR2 is YFSETQ in the germline V gene. With 60 Vbeta and 13 Jbeta primers, the PCR was carried out. Clones were sequenced by immunoSEQ multiplex PCR, and TCRdb holds only the in-frame ones, with some missing. The sample lists 120,000 or so clones, about three quarters seen once, with roughly 1.2% in the top ten. Sequencing input: PBMCs. V and J are TRBV5-1 and TRBJ2-7; 7 positions agree with TRBD1. The source is a female donor in good health and CMV-seronegative. CDR3 sequence: CASSPATGLDEQYF. The CDR3 nucleotides are TGCGCCAGCAGCCCCGCGACAGGGCTCGACGAGCAGTACTTC.